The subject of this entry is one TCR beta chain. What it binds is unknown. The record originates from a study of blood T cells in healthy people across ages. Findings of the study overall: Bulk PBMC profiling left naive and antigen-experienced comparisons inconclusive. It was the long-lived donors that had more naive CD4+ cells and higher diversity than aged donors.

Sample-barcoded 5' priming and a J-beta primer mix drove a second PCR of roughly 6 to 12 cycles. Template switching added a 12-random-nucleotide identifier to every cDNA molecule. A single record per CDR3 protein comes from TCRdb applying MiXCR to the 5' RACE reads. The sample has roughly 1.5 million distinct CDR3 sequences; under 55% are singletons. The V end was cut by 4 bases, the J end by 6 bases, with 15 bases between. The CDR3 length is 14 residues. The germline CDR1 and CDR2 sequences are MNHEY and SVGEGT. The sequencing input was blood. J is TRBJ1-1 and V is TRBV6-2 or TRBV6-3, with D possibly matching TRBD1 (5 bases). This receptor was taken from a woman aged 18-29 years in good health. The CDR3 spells CASSFRVRVAEAFF. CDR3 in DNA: TGTGCCAGCAGTTTCAGGGTGAGAGTGGCTGAAGCTTTCTTT.